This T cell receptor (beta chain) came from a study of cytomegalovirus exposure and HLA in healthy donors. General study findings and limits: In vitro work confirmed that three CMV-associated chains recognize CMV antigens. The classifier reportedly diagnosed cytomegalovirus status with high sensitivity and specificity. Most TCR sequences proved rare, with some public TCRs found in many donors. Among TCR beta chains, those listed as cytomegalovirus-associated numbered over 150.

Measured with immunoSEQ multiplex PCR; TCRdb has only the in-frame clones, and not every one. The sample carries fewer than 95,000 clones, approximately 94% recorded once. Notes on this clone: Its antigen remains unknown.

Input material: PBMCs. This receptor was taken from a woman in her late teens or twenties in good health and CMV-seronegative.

CDR3 loop: CASSLQGAGTGELFF. The CDR3 DNA sequence: TGTGCCAGCAGCTTACAGGGGGCGGGCACCGGGGAGCTGTTTTTT. The chain has TRBV7-3 and TRBJ2-2, with 8 bases that match TRBD1. CDR1 and CDR2 (germline): SGHTA, FQGTGA. The CDR3 consists of 15 residues. Trimming took 2 bases from V and 4 from J; bases not matched to a gene: 3.